This T cell receptor (beta chain) was recorded in a study of regulatory T cells in long-lasting Graves disease (dated by TCRdb to the early 2020s). About the investigation overall: Newly diagnosed Graves' disease patients had taken antithyroid drugs for less than 3 months. A total of around 35 samples underwent TCR sequencing, from about 13 patients with persistent Graves' disease and roughly 20 patients with newly diagnosed Graves' disease. The study took place in China and was registered as a clinical trial. Patients with persistent Graves' disease were compared with patients with newly diagnosed Graves' disease using TCR sequencing and RNA sequencing of peripheral blood.

This specimen's time point label, per the study, means: newly diagnosed GD, antithyroid drugs for less than 3 months. For both TCR sequencing and RNA sequencing, RNA was extracted from PBMCs in TRIzol. The diagnosis of Graves' disease followed American Thyroid Association guidelines. The patients came from an endocrinology department in Xi'an, China. Each patient gave approximately 8.8 milliliters of peripheral blood, collected in an EDTA anticoagulant tube. Ficoll Paque Plus density gradient separation was used to isolate PBMCs, and no additional T cell sorting was done. An Agilent 2100 Bioanalyzer and agarose gel were used to check RNA quality, while a NanoDrop 2000 measured RNA concentration. This clonotype has ten or more counts. Its antigen is currently not known. Qualities for individual bases were not recorded, and no much larger clone is one base off. What the research found in general, with its limitations: TRBV28, TRBJ1-2 and TRBJ2-5 were preferentially used in persistent disease, while TRBV20-1 and TRBJ2-1 were favored in newly diagnosed disease. Lower TCR Shannon entropy and fewer highly expanded clones were observed in persistent Graves' disease patients than in newly diagnosed patients, which suggested clonal expansion. Patients with persistent disease shared more public clonotypes (approximately 2,500) than newly diagnosed patients did (about 1,000). The small sample size was acknowledged by the authors as a limitation that may reduce accuracy. Only peripheral blood was studied, because thyroid tissue, the primary lesion, was inaccessible. Sequencing and analysis were restricted to the TCR beta chain.

CDR1 and CDR2, looked up from the germline V gene (reference sequence), are LGHDT and YNNKEL. The CDR3 goes from the cysteine to the phenylalanine over 13 residues. The only DNA kept is the CDR3, 39 bases in frame from the first base. Trimming costs V 3 bases and J 8 bases, and their ends lie 13 bases apart. To prepare the library, multiplex PCR was applied. These reads were obtained on an Illumina HiSeq 4000. iRepertoire HTBI primers and Arm-PCR amplification of CDR3 regions were used to construct TCR beta libraries. Before sequencing, the PCR products went through gel purification. The original pipeline was this. Gene usage analysis of CDR3 amino acid clonotypes used the 50 to 70 TRBV and about 13 TRBJ segments found across samples. Filtered high-quality paired reads were merged into contigs using COPE and FqMerger. BLAST was used to align contigs to the IMGT TRBV, TRBD and TRBJ reference genes, and CDR3 was defined following IMGT. Clonotypes above 0.1% frequency were classified as highly expanded clones. Repertoire diversity was measured by Shannon entropy, and V-J evenness by the Gini coefficient. A clonotype found in more than one individual was treated as public. The public reads were quality trimmed at Q25 with fastp and then assembled into clones with MiXCR by TCRdb, keeping productive beta chains. All rows with the same CDR3 protein become a single entry with the most common DNA and genes. In this record, the V and J calls reflect TCRdb's handling and not the investigators' own analysis. Here the sample has about 470,000 distinct CDR3 sequences; around 16% occur a single time. The ten largest clones capture 12% of the sample.

The sample was also linked to a second study, of T cells in Graves' hyperthyroidism and ophthalmopathy. The second paper states: Stable Graves' hyperthyroidism was defined as the absence of progression to ophthalmopathy over 18 months of follow-up. Hyperthyroidism patients were newly diagnosed, had a disease duration of under 2 months, and were aged 18 to 65 years. Any patient with an uncontrolled infection, another autoimmune disease, pregnancy or lactation was excluded. Diagnoses were based on clinical symptoms, serum thyroxine and TRAb, thyroid ultrasound and orbital computed tomography. For the first round of RT-PCR on the TCR CDR3, the HTBI primer set was used together with the Qiagen OneStep RT-PCR kit. Most expanded thyroid clonotypes (frequency above 0.001) were also found in blood, which suggests that blood repertoires may mirror thyroid immune responses. A model built on a 13 V-J signature distinguished ophthalmopathy from stable hyperthyroidism, reaching 85% to 90% sensitivity and 81.08% specificity in cross-validation and 80%/75% in testing. In validation, the model predicted progression to ophthalmopathy with around 71% sensitivity and around 72% specificity, a median of about 6 months before onset. To identify distinguishing TCR V-J signatures, a discovery cohort of 100 or so patients was used, comprising some 45 with Graves' ophthalmopathy and around 60 with stable Graves' hyperthyroidism. Prospective prediction of ophthalmopathy was tested in an independent validation cohort of about 19 hyperthyroidism patients and 17 patients who later progressed to ophthalmopathy. The approximately 98 discovery patients were randomly divided into training and test sets at a 7:3 ratio. In about 6 Graves' hyperthyroidism patients, the study also compared T-cell repertoires from thyroid tissue with T-cell repertoires from blood. Once sampling was done, hyperthyroidism patients were given methimazole at a starting dose of 30 mg daily, whereas ophthalmopathy patients were given high-dose intravenous methylprednisolone. The libraries were constructed in a second round of multiplex PCR and then size-selected and purified. Libraries were sequenced paired-end with 100 bp reads on an Illumina HiSeq2000. SOAPnuke was used to process the raw data, throwing out any read that contained adapters or uncalled bases, had a mean Phred below 15, or lacked an exact constant-primer or identifier match. COPE v1.2.5 was used to merge the high-quality paired reads, and each unique nucleotide sequence was defined as a clonotype. Clonotypes were aligned to IMGT TRBV, TRBD and TRBJ reference segments using MiTCR v1.1. The analysis was restricted to V-J combinations with a frequency above 0.0001, which together covered 99% to 99.2% of the repertoires. The TCS score was defined as the ratio of F50 (clonal expansion) to E x V (chaos), calculated using BLOSUM62-based TCRdist between CDR3 peptides within each V-J. Welch's t-statistics and random forest reduced some 510 V-J features to fewer than 15, which were used in a naive Bayes classifier (R e1071). No statistical method was used to fix the sample size in advance, and group allocation was not hidden from the investigators. The paper reports TCR Vbeta CDR3 sequencing of roughly 140 peripheral blood samples: 43 ophthalmopathy, fewer than 85 hyperthyroidism and about 17 progressor patients.

The clonotype originates from a man aged 35-49 years with Graves disease. Donor details come from another sample of the same person, matched by shared clones. The sequencing used peripheral blood mononuclear cells (PBMCs), collected at new diagnosis, from a patient treated with antithyroid drugs. The V and J genes are TRBV3-1 and TRBJ1-2; a tentative D match to TRBD1 spans 6 bases. DNA sequence: TGTGCCAGCAGCCACGGACAGACCGGGGGCTACACCTTC. Protein translation: CASSHGQTGGYTF.